This is a list of T cell receptor beta chains from one sample in a study of T cell changes during pregnancy in multiple sclerosis. Assay used: immunoSEQ multiplex PCR; TCRdb lists only in-frame clones, some missing. The table lists some 110,000 clones, 92% of them singletons, with more than 1.5% in the top ten. The sequencing here drew on peripheral blood, taken in the third trimester of pregnancy. The receptors originated from a female donor with multiple sclerosis, enrolled in a pregnancy study. Both conserved end residues are part of each CDR3. D genes are given only for firm matches. Clone size is shown for a subset of rows, as once, few, many or a class of expanded clone.

d_gene | abundance | j_gene | v_gene | CDR3nt | CDR3aa
TRBD2 | . | TRBJ2-2 | TRBV6-5 | TGTGCCAGCAGCCCGACTAGCTTGGGGGAGCTGTTTTTT | CASSPTSLGELFF
TRBD1 | . | TRBJ1-2 | TRBV19 | TGTGCCAGTAGTATTACAGGGGCTTATGGCTACACCTTC | CASSITGAYGYTF
TRBD1 | . | TRBJ1-4 | TRBV4-2 | TGTGCCAGCAGCTCGACAGGGGCTCAGAATGAAAAACTGTTTTTT | CASSSTGAQNEKLFF
. | . | TRBJ1-6 | TRBV9 | TGTGCCAGCAGCGTAGGAGGAAACGCTAATTCACCCCTCCACTTT | CASSVGGNANSPLHF
. | once | TRBJ1-5 | TRBV5-8 | TGTGCCAGCAGCTGGGCTTTTGGTCAGCCCCAGCATTTT | CASSWAFGQPQHF
TRBD1 | once | TRBJ1-3 | TRBV4-2 | TGTGCCAGCAGCCAAGTCGGACGGACAGGGGCTATTGGAAACACCATATATTTT | CASSQVGRTGAIGNTIYF
TRBD1 | . | TRBJ1-4 | TRBV2 | TGTGCCAGCAGTGGGACAGGTCCTAATGAAAAACTGTTTTTT | CASSGTGPNEKLFF
. | few | TRBJ1-3 | TRBV19 | TGTGCCAGTAGTATAGGCCAGGTTAACTCTGGAAACACCATATATTTT | CASSIGQVNSGNTIYF
. | . | TRBJ1-6 | TRBV30 | TGTGCCTGTTCCCGCAGGTCCTATAATTCACCCCTCCACTTT | CACSRRSYNSPLHF
. | . | TRBJ2-1 | TRBV11-1 | TGTGCCAGCAGCTTTAACCAGGGAAGCTCCTACAATGAGCAGTTCTTC | CASSFNQGSSYNEQFF
TRBD1 | . | TRBJ1-3 | TRBV15 | TGTGCCACCAGCGGACCTCTAACAGGGGGCAGTGGAAACACCATATATTTT | CATSGPLTGGSGNTIYF
TRBD1 | . | TRBJ2-5 | TRBV29-1 | TGCAGCGTTGATAGACAGGGGCAAGAGACCCAGTACTTC | CSVDRQGQETQYF
. | few | TRBJ1-1 | TRBV7-9 | TGTGCCAGCAGCTTAGAGGGGGGGCGGAACACTGAAGCTTTCTTT | CASSLEGGRNTEAFF
TRBD2 | . | TRBJ2-1 | TRBV5-6 | TGTGCCAGCAGCTCCTACCGTAGGACTAGCGGGAGGACGTACAATGAGCAGTTCTTC | CASSSYRRTSGRTYNEQFF
. | . | TRBJ1-2 | TRBV6-1 | TGTGCCATCCTCAGGGGCCCTCCTCAGTATGGCTACACCTTC | CAILRGPPQYGYTF
TRBD2 | . | TRBJ2-3 | TRBV28 | TGTGCCAGTCTAGCGGGAGGGCCGGGTACGCAGTATTTT | CASLAGGPGTQYF
TRBD2 | . | TRBJ2-1 | TRBV6-6 | TGTGCCAGCAGCTCCCCGGGACTAGCGCCACCCAATGAGCAGTTCTTC | CASSSPGLAPPNEQFF
. | . | TRBJ1-2 | TRBV27 | TGTGCCAGCTCTCTACAGTCAGGGAACTATGGCTACACCTTC | CASSLQSGNYGYTF
TRBD1 | . | TRBJ2-6 | TRBV7-9 | TGTGCCAGCAGCAGCTGGACAGGCCTCAGCTCTGGGGCCAACGTCCTGACTTTC | CASSSWTGLSSGANVLTF
TRBD1 | . | TRBJ1-4 | TRBV4-2 | TGTGCCAGCAGCCAAGACAGGGGGCGCGAAAAACTGTTTTTT | CASSQDRGREKLFF
TRBD2 | . | TRBJ2-2 | TRBV19 | TGTGCCAGTAGTATGGGTAGCGGGAGAGGGGAGCTGTTTTTT | CASSMGSGRGELFF
TRBD1 | . | TRBJ1-2 | TRBV5-6 | TGTGCCAGCAGTTCACCCGGGACAGACTATGGCTACACCTTC | CASSSPGTDYGYTF
. | . | TRBJ1-4 | TRBV5-1 | TGCGCCAGCAGCCATGGGGGCAATGAAAAACTGTTTTTT | CASSHGGNEKLFF
TRBD1 | . | TRBJ1-3 | TRBV28 | TGTGCCAGCAGTTTGCTAAATACCGGGACAGGGGTATATTTT | CASSLLNTGTGVYF
TRBD2 | . | TRBJ2-2 | TRBV5-6 | TGTGCCAGCAGCTTGGCCCTTGTAGCGGGAGACACCGGGGAGCTGTTTTTT | CASSLALVAGDTGELFF
TRBD1 | . | TRBJ2-1 | TRBV28 | TGTGCCAGCAGTTCTCCTCGACAGGGATCCCGCAATGAGCAGTTCTTC | CASSSPRQGSRNEQFF
TRBD2 | . | TRBJ2-5 | TRBV5-4 | TGTGCCAGCAGCGGGGGACTACCCCAAGAGACCCAGTACTTC | CASSGGLPQETQYF
. | . | TRBJ1-2 | TRBV6-1 | TGTGCCAGCAGTGAGCAACAGAGGGTCTCCTATGGCTACACCTTC | CASSEQQRVSYGYTF
TRBD2 | . | TRBJ2-3 | TRBV27 | TGTGCCAGCGGGGCGGGGGGCCCGGATACGCAGTATTTT | CASGAGGPDTQYF